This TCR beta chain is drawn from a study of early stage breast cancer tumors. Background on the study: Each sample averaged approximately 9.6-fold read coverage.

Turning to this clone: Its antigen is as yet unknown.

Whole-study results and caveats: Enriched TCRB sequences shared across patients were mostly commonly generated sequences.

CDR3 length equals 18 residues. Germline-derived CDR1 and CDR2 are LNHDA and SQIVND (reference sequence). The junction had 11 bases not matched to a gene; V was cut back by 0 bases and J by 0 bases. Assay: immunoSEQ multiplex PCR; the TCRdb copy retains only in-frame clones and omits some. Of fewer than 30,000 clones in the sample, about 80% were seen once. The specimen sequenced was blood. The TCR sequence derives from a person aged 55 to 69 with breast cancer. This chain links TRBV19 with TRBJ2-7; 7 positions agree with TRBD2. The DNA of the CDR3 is TGTGCCAGTAGTATAGAATCCCCGATGGGAGGGGTCTCCTACGAGCAGTACTTC. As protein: CASSIESPMGGVSYEQYF.